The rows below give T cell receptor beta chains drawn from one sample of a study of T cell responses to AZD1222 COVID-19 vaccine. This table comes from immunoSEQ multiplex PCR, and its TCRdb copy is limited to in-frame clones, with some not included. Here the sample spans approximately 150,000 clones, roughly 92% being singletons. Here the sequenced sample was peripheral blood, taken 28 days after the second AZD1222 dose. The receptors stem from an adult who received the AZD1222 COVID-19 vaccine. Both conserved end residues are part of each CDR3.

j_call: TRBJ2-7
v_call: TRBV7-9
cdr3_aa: CASSSGLYEQYF

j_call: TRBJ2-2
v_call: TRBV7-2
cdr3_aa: CASSLESRTSGELFF

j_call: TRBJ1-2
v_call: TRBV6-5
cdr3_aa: CASSYSGGSNYGYIF

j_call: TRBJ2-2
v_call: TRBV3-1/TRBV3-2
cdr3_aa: CASSPRQGGGRNGELFF

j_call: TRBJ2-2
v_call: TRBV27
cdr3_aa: CASSLRPPGLADTGELFF

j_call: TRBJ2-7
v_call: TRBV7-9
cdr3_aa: CASSPGTRYEQYF

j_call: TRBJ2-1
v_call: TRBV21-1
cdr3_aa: CASSTRLAPASGSSDEQFF

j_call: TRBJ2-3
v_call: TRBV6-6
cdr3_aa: CASSDRGRTDTQYF

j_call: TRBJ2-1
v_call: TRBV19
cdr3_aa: CASSPRTGGEARSPYEQFF

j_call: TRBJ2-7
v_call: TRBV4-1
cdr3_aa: CASSHYYERERVQYF

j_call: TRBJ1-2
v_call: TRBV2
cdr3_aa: CASSGVEAAGYTF

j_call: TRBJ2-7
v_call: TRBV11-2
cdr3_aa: CASSLVGDKKYF

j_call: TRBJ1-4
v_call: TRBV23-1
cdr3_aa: CASRTDHATNEKLFF

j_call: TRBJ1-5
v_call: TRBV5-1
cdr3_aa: CASSLGPNKEDQPQHF

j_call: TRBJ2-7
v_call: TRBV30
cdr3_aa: CAWRGKGWNEQYF

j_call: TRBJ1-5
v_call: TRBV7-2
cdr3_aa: CASSLGQGNQPQHF

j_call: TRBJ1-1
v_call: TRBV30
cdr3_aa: CAWSATGHEAFF

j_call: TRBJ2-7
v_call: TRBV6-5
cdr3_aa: CASSKPGQATYEQYF

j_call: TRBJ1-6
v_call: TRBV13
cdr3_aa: CASSPGQGSNSPLHF

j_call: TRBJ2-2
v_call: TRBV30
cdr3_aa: CAWNGAVGELFF

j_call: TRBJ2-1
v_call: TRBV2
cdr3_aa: CASSEEGYLKQFF

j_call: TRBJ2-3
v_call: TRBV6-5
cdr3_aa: CASSYSTSGTDTQYF

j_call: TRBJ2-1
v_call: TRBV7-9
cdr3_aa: CASSLGLGQFF

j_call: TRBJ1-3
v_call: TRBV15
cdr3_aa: CATSRSQETSGNTIYF

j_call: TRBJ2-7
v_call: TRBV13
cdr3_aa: CASSPTSRDVTYEQYF

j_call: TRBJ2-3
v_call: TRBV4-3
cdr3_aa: CASSQGLAGTDTQYF

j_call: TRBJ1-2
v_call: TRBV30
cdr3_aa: CAWSVLGGRGGYTF

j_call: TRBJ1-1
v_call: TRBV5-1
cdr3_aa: CASSLEGVPEAFF

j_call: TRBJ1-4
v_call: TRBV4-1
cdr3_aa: CASSQGAHIATNEKLFF

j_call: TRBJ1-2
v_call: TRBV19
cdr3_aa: CASSIPRTLNYGYTF

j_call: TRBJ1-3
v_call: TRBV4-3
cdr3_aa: CATQTAKEGNTIYF

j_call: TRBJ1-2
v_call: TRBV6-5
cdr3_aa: CASSQTIFYGYTF

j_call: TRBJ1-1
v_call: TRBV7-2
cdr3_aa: CASTPGFSTEAFF

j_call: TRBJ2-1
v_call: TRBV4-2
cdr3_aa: CASSQDAGQGFFNEQFF

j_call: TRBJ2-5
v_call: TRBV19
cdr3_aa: CASKQKETQYF

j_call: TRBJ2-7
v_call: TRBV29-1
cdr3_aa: CSVEGEGTNYYEQYF

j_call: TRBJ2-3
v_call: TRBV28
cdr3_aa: CASSLTSGRDTDTQYF

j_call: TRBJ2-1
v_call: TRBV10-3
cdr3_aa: CAISQSGRAENEQFF

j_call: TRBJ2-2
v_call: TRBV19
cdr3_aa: CASRTDGTSLTGELFF

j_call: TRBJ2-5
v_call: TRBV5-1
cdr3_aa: CASSLARGETQYF

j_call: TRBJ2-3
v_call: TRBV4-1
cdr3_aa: CASSQDIVRALTDTQYF

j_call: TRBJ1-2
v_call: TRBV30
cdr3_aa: CAWKGAHYTF

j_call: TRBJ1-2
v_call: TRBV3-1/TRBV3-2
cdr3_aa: CASRLPWGRTF

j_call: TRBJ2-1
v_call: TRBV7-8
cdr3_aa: CASSYRLAPLFNEQFF

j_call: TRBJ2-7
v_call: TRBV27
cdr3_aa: CASSLRVQSYEQYF

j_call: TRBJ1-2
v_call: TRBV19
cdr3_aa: CASRPVATYGYTF

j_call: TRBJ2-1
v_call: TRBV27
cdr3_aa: CASSSSGRDYNEQFF

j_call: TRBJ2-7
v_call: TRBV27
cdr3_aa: CASSLAGGGYEQYF

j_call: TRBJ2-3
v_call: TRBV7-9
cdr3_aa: CASSSSRISTDTQYF

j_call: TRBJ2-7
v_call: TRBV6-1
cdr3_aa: CASSEQGRYEQYF

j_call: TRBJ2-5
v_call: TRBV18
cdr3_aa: CASSPGRGGETQYF

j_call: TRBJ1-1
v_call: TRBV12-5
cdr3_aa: CASGLWRGENTEAFF

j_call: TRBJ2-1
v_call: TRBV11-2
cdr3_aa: CASSAAGRDEQFF

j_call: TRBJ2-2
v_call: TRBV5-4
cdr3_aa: CASSLSLAANTGELFF

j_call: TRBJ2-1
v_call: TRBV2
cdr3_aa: CASSDGVFGEQFF

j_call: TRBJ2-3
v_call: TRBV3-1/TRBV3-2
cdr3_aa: CASTTSGSGNTDTQYF

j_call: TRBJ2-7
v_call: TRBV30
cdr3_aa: CAWSPSSPYEQYF

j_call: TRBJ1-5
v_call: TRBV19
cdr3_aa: CASNSFTGGGYQPQHF

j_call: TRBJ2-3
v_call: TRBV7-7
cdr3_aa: CASSKGLADTDTQYF

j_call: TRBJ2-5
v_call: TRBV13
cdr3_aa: CASSLWQRGYQETQYF